This T cell receptor beta chain was sequenced in a study of T cell responses to AZD1222 COVID-19 vaccine. Overall study results and limits: The donors showed a predominance of white British ancestry and of females, with possible underestimation of clonal diversity.

The table lists this clone with a few counts. The antigen is undetermined. The study pooled second doses at about 4 or about 12 weeks. Method: immunoSEQ multiplex PCR; TCRdb's copy keeps in-frame clones and lacks some. Here the sample spans some 96,000 clones, 88% being singletons. The source was peripheral blood, collected 28 days after the second AZD1222 dose. This TCR was sampled from an adult who received the AZD1222 COVID-19 vaccine.

CDR3 loop: CASSNGGEPRRGSQYF. In DNA, the CDR3 is TGTGCCAGCAGCAATGGGGGGGAGCCCCGTCGCGGTTCGCAGTATTTT. The gene calls are TRBV28 and TRBJ2-3; 7 nucleotides align to TRBD2. CDR1 and CDR2 from the germline V gene are MDHEN and SYDVKM. V was clipped by 6 bases and J by 10 bases; unmatched bases: 19. The CDR3 has 16 amino acids.